These 8 T cell receptor beta chains originate from one sample sequenced in a study of blood T cell repertoires in COVID-19. Data came from immunoSEQ multiplex PCR; TCRdb stores just in-frame clones and leaves some out. This sample has about 200,000 clones, with 80% found just once. Material for sequencing was peripheral blood. These receptors originate from a woman in her 70s with acute or convalescent COVID-19.

This clone has more than one count but fewer than ten. The J gene is TRBJ1-1, the V gene TRBV7-8; maybe TRBD1 (6 bases). The V gene's germline CDR1 is SGHVS and CDR2 FQNEAQ. Trimming pared 4 bases from V and 10 bases from J, leaving 16 bases between. The CDR3 loop spans 13 amino acids. The DNA of the CDR3 is TGTGCCAGCAGCTCCCTTAGGGGGAGTCTAGCTTTCTTT. Protein product: CASSSLRGSLAFF.

The rearrangement uses TRBV7-2 and TRBJ2-5, with 10 nucleotides matching TRBD1. V trimming: 5 bases; J trimming: 3 bases; junction bases outside the gene matches: 6. The CDR3 covers 15 residues. Germline V gives CDR1 SGHTA, CDR2 FQGNSA. CDR3 DNA: TGTGCCAGCAGCCCGGGACAGGGGTTTGAAGAGACCCAGTACTTC. Translation gives CASSPGQGFEETQYF.

This clone was observed a handful of times. The V and J genes are TRBV12-3 or TRBV12-4 and TRBJ2-2; D unresolved. This CDR3 has 13 amino acids. Trimming removed 5 bases at V and 7 bases at J, with 11 bases between. Here the CDR3 DNA reads TGTGCCAGCAGTCTAACGCGCGGCGGGGAGCTGTTTTTT. Its translation is CASSLTRGGELFF.

In regard to this clone: The sample has other DNA sequences that encode this CDR3 too. This chain uses TRBV5-1 with TRBJ2-2; 9 bases line up with TRBD1. Germline V gene lookup returns CDR1 SGHRS and CDR2 YFSETQ. Germline trimming cut 3 bases from V and 2 bases from J; bases unmatched to any gene: 2. This CDR3 region has 15 residues. DNA for the CDR3: TGCGCCAGCAGCTCGGGACAGGGAAACACCGGGGAGCTGTTTTTT. It yields the protein CASSSGQGNTGELFF.

The chain is built from TRBV13 and TRBJ2-5; 8 bases fit TRBD2. J gave up 5 bases and V 6 bases, and 8 bases lay outside the gene matches. Germline CDR1 reads PRHDT; CDR2 reads FYEKMQ (reference sequence). This CDR3 spans 14 amino acids. The CDR3 region is CASSPGGLWETQYF. In DNA, the CDR3 is TGTGCCAGCAGTCCGGGGGGGTTGTGGGAGACCCAGTACTTC.

The CDR3 coding sequence is TGTGCCAGCAGTGAATGGGACCCGGGACTCTGGGATTCACCCCTCCACTTT. Amino acids: CASSEWDPGLWDSPLHF. The chain recombines TRBV6-1 with TRBJ1-6; TRBD1 is a possible D gene (5 bases). CDR3 length: 17 residues. V was cut by 2 bases and J by 8 bases, with 19 bases left in between. Germline values: CDR1 MNHNS, CDR2 SASEGT.

The rearrangement uses TRBV2 and TRBJ2-1; 11 bases are shared with TRBD2. CDR3 length: 15 residues. The junction had 4 bases not matched to a gene; V was cut back by 5 bases and J by 4 bases. Germline V gives CDR1 SNHLY, CDR2 FYNNEI. CDR3 sequence (DNA): TGTGCCAGCAGTCCGACTAGCGGGGCATACAATGAGCAGTTCTTC. Residues: CASSPTSGAYNEQFF.

This clone occurred once. The rearrangement uses TRBV7-9 and TRBJ1-1; no clear D. This CDR3 contains 13 residues. Trimming stripped 2 bases from V and 3 bases from J, with 7 bases between. In germline, CDR1 is SEHNR, CDR2 FQNEAQ (reference sequence). The CDR3 nucleotides are TGTGCCAGCAGCTTAAGTCCGGACACTGAAGCTTTCTTT. This encodes CASSLSPDTEAFF. The complete variable domain, with remaining parts taken from reference TRBV7-9 and TRBJ1-1, reads DTGVSQNPRHKITKRGQNVTFRCDPISEHNRLYWYRQTLGQGPEFLTYFQNEAQLEKSRLLSDRFSAERPKGSFSTLEIQRTEQGDSAMYLCASSLSPDTEAFFGQGTRLTVV.